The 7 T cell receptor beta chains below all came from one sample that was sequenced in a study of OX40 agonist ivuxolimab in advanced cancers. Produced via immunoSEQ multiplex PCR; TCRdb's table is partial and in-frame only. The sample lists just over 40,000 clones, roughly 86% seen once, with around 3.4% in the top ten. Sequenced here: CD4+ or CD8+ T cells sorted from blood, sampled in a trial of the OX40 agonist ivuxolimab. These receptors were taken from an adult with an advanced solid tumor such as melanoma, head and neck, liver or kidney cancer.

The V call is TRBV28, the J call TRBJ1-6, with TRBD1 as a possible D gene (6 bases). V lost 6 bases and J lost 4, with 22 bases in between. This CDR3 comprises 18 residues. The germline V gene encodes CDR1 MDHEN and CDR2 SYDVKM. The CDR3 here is CASSPPSQGLGYNSPLHF. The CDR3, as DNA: TGTGCCAGCAGCCCGCCGTCCCAGGGGTTAGGTTATAATTCACCCCTCCACTTT.

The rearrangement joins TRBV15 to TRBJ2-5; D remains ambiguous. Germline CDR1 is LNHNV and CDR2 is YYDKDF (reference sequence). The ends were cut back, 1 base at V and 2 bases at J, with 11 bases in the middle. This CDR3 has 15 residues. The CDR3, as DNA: TGTGCCACCAGCAGAGGGGGATGGGGTCAAGAGACCCAGTACTTC. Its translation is CATSRGGWGQETQYF.

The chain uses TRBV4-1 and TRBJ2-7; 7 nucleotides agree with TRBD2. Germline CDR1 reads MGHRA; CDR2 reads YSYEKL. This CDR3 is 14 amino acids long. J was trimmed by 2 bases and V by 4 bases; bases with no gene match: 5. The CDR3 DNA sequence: TGCGCCAGCAGCCCCCCTAGCGGCACCTACGAGCAGTACTTC. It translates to CASSPPSGTYEQYF.

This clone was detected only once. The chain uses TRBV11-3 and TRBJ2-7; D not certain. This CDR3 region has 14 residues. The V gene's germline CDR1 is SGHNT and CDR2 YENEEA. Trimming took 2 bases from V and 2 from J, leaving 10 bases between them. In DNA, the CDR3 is TGTGCCAGCAGCTTAACAGACGGAACCTACGAGCAGTACTTC. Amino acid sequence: CASSLTDGTYEQYF. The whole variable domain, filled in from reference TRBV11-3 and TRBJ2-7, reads EAGVVQSPRYKIIEKKQPVAFWCNPISGHNTLYWYLQNLGQGPELLIRYENEEAVDDSQLPKDRFSAERLKGVDSTLKIQPAELGDSAVYLCASSLTDGTYEQYFGPGTRLTVT.

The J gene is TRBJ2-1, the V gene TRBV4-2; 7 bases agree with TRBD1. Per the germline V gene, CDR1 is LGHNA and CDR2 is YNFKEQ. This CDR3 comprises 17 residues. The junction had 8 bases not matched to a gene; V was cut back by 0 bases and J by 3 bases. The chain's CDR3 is CASSQEGRQGDYNEQFF. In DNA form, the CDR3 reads TGTGCCAGCAGCCAAGAGGGTCGACAGGGAGACTACAATGAGCAGTTCTTC.

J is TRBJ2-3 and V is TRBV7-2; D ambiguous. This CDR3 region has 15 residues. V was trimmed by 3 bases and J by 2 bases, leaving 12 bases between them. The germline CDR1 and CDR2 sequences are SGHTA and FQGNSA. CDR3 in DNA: TGTGCCAGCAGCTTCGATAGCAGAAACACAGATACGCAGTATTTT. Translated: CASSFDSRNTDTQYF.

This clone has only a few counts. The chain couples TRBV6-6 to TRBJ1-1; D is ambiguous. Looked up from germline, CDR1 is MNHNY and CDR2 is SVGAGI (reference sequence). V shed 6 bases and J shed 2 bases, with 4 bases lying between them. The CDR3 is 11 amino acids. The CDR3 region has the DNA TGTGCCAGCAGGGCCAACACTGAAGCTTTCTTT. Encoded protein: CASRANTEAFF.